The rows below give T cell receptor beta chains drawn from one sample of a study of blood T cells in healthy people across ages. TCRdb reanalysed the 5' RACE reads using MiXCR and keeps one entry per CDR3 protein. The table records over a million distinct CDR3 sequences, 25% of them present only once. The data were also submitted as part of a second study, on T cells of mothers and their children.

The material sequenced was blood. The receptors derive from a girl under 10 years old in good health. CDR3s include the opening cysteine and the closing phenylalanine or tryptophan. D genes are given only for firm matches. Size is stated for part of the rows, as once, few or many counts, or as a class when the clone is expanded.

d_gene	j_gene	v_gene	abundance	CDR3nt	CDR3aa
TRBD1	TRBJ2-1	TRBV27	many	TGTGCCAGCAGCTTGGGGACAGGGTACAATGAGCAGTTCTTC	CASSLGTGYNEQFF
-	TRBJ2-1	TRBV7-9	few	TGTGCCAGCAGCTTAGTTGGCAGGGCTCCTGATGAGCAGTTCTTC	CASSLVGRAPDEQFF
-	TRBJ2-7	TRBV29-1	-	TGCAGCGTTGCAAACGGAGGGGGTCGCTACGAGCAGTACTTC	CSVANGGGRYEQYF
-	TRBJ1-1	TRBV11-2	-	TGTGCCAGCAGCTTAGATTCAGGTAGAAAGGGGAACACTGAAGCTTTCTTT	CASSLDSGRKGNTEAFF
-	TRBJ1-4	TRBV15	-	TGTGCCACCAGCAGAGATGCAACTAATGAAAAACTGTTTTTT	CATSRDATNEKLFF
-	TRBJ2-3	TRBV12-3/TRBV12-4	-	TGTGCCAGCAGTCCTCCGGGGGTAGATGCGCAGTATTTT	CASSPPGVDAQYF
-	TRBJ2-5	TRBV4-1	-	TGCGCCAGCAGCTTAGGCTCGGACTTAGGCGAGACCCAGTACTTC	CASSLGSDLGETQYF
-	TRBJ1-4	TRBV15	few	TGTGCCACCCAGCAACCGTCAATTAATGAAAAACTGTTTTTT	CATQQPSINEKLFF
-	TRBJ1-2	TRBV9	-	TGTGCCAGCAGCGTAGAAATCTCCACCGTGAACTATGGCTACACCTTC	CASSVEISTVNYGYTF
-	TRBJ2-1	TRBV9	-	TGTGCCAGCAGCGTAGAGGCGGCCAGCTCCTACAATGAGCAGTTCTTC	CASSVEAASSYNEQFF
TRBD2	TRBJ2-7	TRBV29-1	-	TGCAGCGTTGAAGAAGCGGGATACGAGCAGTACTTC	CSVEEAGYEQYF
-	TRBJ1-4	TRBV20-1	-	TGCAGTGCTAGAAAGATGGCTAATGAAAAACTGTTTTTT	CSARKMANEKLFF
TRBD1	TRBJ2-5	TRBV29-1	-	TGCAGCGTGGCACAGGGGGCTAGAGAGACCCAGTACTTC	CSVAQGARETQYF
TRBD2	TRBJ2-4	TRBV15	-	TGTGCCACCAGCAGAGGCTGGCCCCTCTCGACTAGCGGGGGGACGCTAGCCAAAAACATTCAGTACTTC	CATSRGWPLSTSGGTLAKNIQYF
-	TRBJ2-1	TRBV2	few	TGTGCCAGCAACAGGAGGTCATACAATGAGCAGTTCTTC	CASNRRSYNEQFF
-	TRBJ2-1	TRBV10-2	-	TGCGCCAGCACCGGGGAAACGCCGGGACTCAAAGATGCCAGCTCCTACAATGAGCAGTTCTTC	CASTGETPGLKDASSYNEQFF
-	TRBJ2-7	TRBV15	few	TGTGCCACCAGCAGAGAGGCTAGCGTAACCTACGAGCAGTACTTC	CATSREASVTYEQYF
-	TRBJ1-2	TRBV28	-	TGTGCCAGCAGTCCCGCTTTCCTTAACTATGGCTACACCTTC	CASSPAFLNYGYTF
-	TRBJ1-4	TRBV11-2	-	TGTGCCAGCAGCTTAGTCCTAAACGGAAAACTGCTTTTT	CASSLVLNGKLLF
-	TRBJ2-1	TRBV5-1	-	TGCGCCAGCAGCTTGGAGGGGGGGAGAGTCTACAATGAGCAGTTCTTC	CASSLEGGRVYNEQFF
-	TRBJ2-5	TRBV18	few	TGTGCCAGCTCCTCCAGGGTGCAATATTTGGAGACCCAGTACTTC	CASSSRVQYLETQYF
-	TRBJ1-6	TRBV20-1	-	TGCAGTGCTAGAGATTTGGCAGGGGAAAATTCACCCCTCCACTTT	CSARDLAGENSPLHF
-	TRBJ1-3	TRBV7-2	few	TGTGCCAGCAAGTCGACGCGGGGAGGGGGAAACACCATATATTTT	CASKSTRGGGNTIYF
-	TRBJ1-1	TRBV28	-	TGTGCCAGCAGTTTGAAACTCAGGATCGCTGAAGCTTTCTTT	CASSLKLRIAEAFF
TRBD2	TRBJ2-1	TRBV12-3/TRBV12-4	-	TGTACCAGCAGTTTAACAACTAGCGGGAGTGTTAAGAAGCAGTTCTTC	CTSSLTTSGSVKKQFF
-	TRBJ2-1	TRBV11-2	few	TGTGCCAGCAGCCAGGGCCCCCTCAATGAGCAGTTCTTC	CASSQGPLNEQFF
TRBD1	TRBJ1-3	TRBV29-1	once	TGCAGCGCTGGGACAGCTTATTCCTCTGGAAACACCATATATTTT	CSAGTAYSSGNTIYF
-	TRBJ2-5	TRBV29-1	-	TGCAGCGTTCATGGACGGGGGTCTTACCAAGAGACCCAGTACTTC	CSVHGRGSYQETQYF
-	TRBJ1-2	TRBV6-1	-	TGTGCCAGCAGTGACCGGGACGGATACTACTATGGCTACACCTTC	CASSDRDGYYYGYTF
TRBD2	TRBJ2-1	TRBV28	-	TGTGCCAGCGGTTCCGCCTCGCCTGGACTAGCGGGAATCTACAATGAGCAGTTCTTC	CASGSASPGLAGIYNEQFF